This T cell receptor beta chain was identified in a study of cytomegalovirus exposure and HLA in healthy donors. The germline gives CDR1 GTSNPN, CDR2 SVGIG (reference sequence). The CDR3 loop spans 16 amino acids. V was clipped by 1 base and J by 0 bases; unmatched bases: 5. Amplification used 60 Vbeta primers and 13 Jbeta primers. This table comes from immunoSEQ multiplex PCR, and its TCRdb copy is limited to in-frame clones, with some not included. The profile shows some 140,000 clones, approximately 75% of them singletons. Sample: PBMCs. The clonotype comes from a male donor in good health and CMV-seronegative. The chain joins TRBV30 to TRBJ2-4; 8 bases match TRBD1. The CDR3: CAWSDDRGSAKNIQYF. The CDR3 DNA follows: TGTGCCTGGAGTGACGACAGGGGTTCAGCCAAAAACATTCAGTACTTC.